These 30 T cell receptor beta chains share one sample of origin, sequenced in a study of early T cells in non-severe SARS-CoV-2 infection (dated by TCRdb to the early 2020s). Libraries were constructed by 5' RACE. Sequencing used a NextSeq 500. TCRdb trimmed the raw reads at Q25, called clones with MiXCR and kept productive beta chains. Duplicate CDR3 protein sequences are folded into a single record with the most common DNA and genes. Within this sample are about 59,000 distinct CDR3 sequences, with about 13% of them counted one time only. The top ten clones comprise 9.3% of the sample. Sample: whole blood, taken at baseline. All receptors derive from an adult who was a healthcare worker with PCR-confirmed SARS-CoV-2 infection or an uninfected control (not recorded which).

In this sample, this clonotype turned up a few times. The chain uses TRBV3-1 and TRBJ2-3; tentative D call: TRBD2 (6 bases). The CDR3 is made up of 15 amino acids. The V end lost 1 base, the J end lost 2 bases, and 10 bases lay between the germline ends. Germline V gene sequence: CDR1 LGHDT, CDR2 YNNKEL (reference sequence). The CDR3 spells CASSQGRGYTDTQYF. The DNA of the CDR3 is TGTGCCAGCAGCCAAGGCCGGGGGTACACAGATACGCAGTATTTT.

This chain uses TRBV20-1 with TRBJ2-5, with 7 bases aligning to TRBD1. CDR3 length: 14 amino acids. Losses at the gene ends were 0 bases for V and 2 bases for J; bases not matched to a gene: 3. Germline V gene data show CDR1 as DFQATT and CDR2 as SNEGSKA (reference sequence). The DNA of the CDR3 is TGCAGTGCTAGAGAGGCAGGGGGTCAAGAGACCCAGTACTTC. This gives the protein CSAREAGGQETQYF.

Many counts were recorded for this clonotype. The rearrangement links TRBV24-1 to TRBJ2-1, with 13 bases matching TRBD2. Germline CDR1 is KGHDR and CDR2 is SFDVKD. There are 15 residues in the CDR3. With 4 bases clipped from V and 6 bases from J, the junction kept 2 bases outside the gene matches. The CDR3 is CATSEGLAGFNEQFF. CDR3 DNA: TGTGCCACCAGTGAGGGACTAGCGGGGTTCAATGAGCAGTTCTTC.

This clonotype was seen ten or more times. J is TRBJ1-2 and V is TRBV29-1, with TRBD1 matching over 8 bases. This CDR3 is built from 12 residues. The germline gives CDR1 SQVTM, CDR2 ANQGSEA. Here the CDR3 reads CGLQGVGDGYTF. The CDR3, as DNA: TGCGGCCTACAGGGGGTAGGGGATGGCTACACCTTC. The whole variable domain, filled in from reference TRBV29-1 and TRBJ1-2, reads SAVISQKPSRDICQRGTSLTIQCQVDSQVTMMFWYRQQPGQSLTLIATANQGSEATYESGFVIDKFPISRPNLTFSTLTVSNMSPEDSSIYLCGLQGVGDGYTFGSGTRLTVV.

This clonotype was seen only a few times. V is TRBV5-1 and J is TRBJ2-1; D gene ambiguous. Trimming took 0 bases from V and 0 from J, leaving 13 bases between them. The CDR3 totals 17 residues. In germline, CDR1 is SGHRS, CDR2 YFSETQ. The CDR3 spells CASSLALGKSSYNEQFF. Written as DNA, the CDR3 is TGCGCCAGCAGCTTGGCGTTAGGTAAAAGCTCCTACAATGAGCAGTTCTTC.

The chain recombines TRBV5-4 with TRBJ2-3; D is unresolved. The V end lost 3 bases, the J end lost 0 bases, and 11 bases lay between the germline ends. Germline CDR1 SGHNT, CDR2 YYREEE (reference sequence). The CDR3 is 15 amino acids. The CDR3 spells CASSSTLLSTDTQYF. CDR3 bases: TGTGCCAGCAGCTCCACTTTACTCAGCACAGATACGCAGTATTTT. The full variable domain, with the rest looked up from reference TRBV5-4 and TRBJ2-3, is ETGVTQSPTHLIKTRGQQVTLRCSSQSGHNTVSWYQQALGQGPQFIFQYYREEENGRGNFPPRFSGLQFPNYSSELNVNALELDDSALYLCASSSTLLSTDTQYFGPGTRLTVL.

This clonotype turned up a few times. The chain employs TRBV28 and TRBJ2-7; TRBD1 matches at 9 bases. Unmatched junction bases numbered 7, after V lost 5 bases and J lost 2 bases. The CDR3 contains 15 residues. The germline V gene has CDR1 MDHEN and CDR2 SYDVKM. The DNA for the CDR3 is TGTGCCAGCAGTGAACAGGGGGCGCGGCCCTACGAGCAGTACTTC. Translating gives CASSEQGARPYEQYF.

This CDR3 reads CASSASGGLMSTQYF. CDR3 in DNA: TGTGCCAGTAGCGCTAGCGGGGGCCTAATGAGTACGCAGTATTTT. V and J are TRBV19 and TRBJ2-3; 10 nucleotides line up with TRBD2. Losses at the gene ends were 6 bases for V and 8 bases for J; bases not matched to a gene: 11. This CDR3 has 15 residues. Germline V gene lookup returns CDR1 LNHDA and CDR2 SQIVND (reference sequence).

This clonotype has more than one count but fewer than ten. The chain joins TRBV7-3 to TRBJ2-1, with 7 nucleotides matching TRBD2. J gave up 9 bases and V 4 bases, and 12 bases lay outside the gene matches. This CDR3 contains 15 residues. CDR1 and CDR2 from the germline V gene are SGHTA and FQGTGA. The CDR3 loop is CASSSVSGRPSEQFF. The CDR3 DNA is TGTGCCAGCAGCTCCGTTAGCGGGCGGCCCAGTGAGCAGTTCTTC.

The genes are TRBV30 and TRBJ1-1; 9 positions agree with TRBD1. The germline V gene encodes CDR1 GTSNPN and CDR2 SVGIG (reference sequence). Trimming took 3 bases from V and 4 from J; bases not matched to a gene: 3. This CDR3 spans 13 amino acids. DNA of the CDR3: TGTGCCTGGAGCTCGACAGGGGGCACTGAAGCTTTCTTT. The encoded protein is CAWSSTGGTEAFF.

This clonotype was detected only once. The rearrangement joins TRBV27 to TRBJ2-7; the match to TRBD1 covers 8 bases. The CDR3 contains 14 residues. The V gene end was trimmed by 2 bases and the J gene end by 2 bases; junction bases not matched to a gene: 2. Germline lookup yields CDR1 MNHEY and CDR2 SMNVEV (reference sequence). For the CDR3, the DNA is TGTGCCAGCAGTTTAGCCAGGGGGCCCTACGAGCAGTACTTC. It specifies CASSLARGPYEQYF.

J is TRBJ2-1 and V is TRBV14; TRBD2 matches at 9 bases. The germline CDR1 and CDR2 sequences are SGHDN and FVKESK. The ends lost 4 bases at V and 6 bases at J; junction bases unmatched: 7. The CDR3 loop spans 15 amino acids. In DNA, the CDR3 is TGTGCCAGCAGCCTTTTAGCGGGAGTTAGCAATGAGCAGTTCTTC. Encoded protein: CASSLLAGVSNEQFF.

This clonotype appeared a few times. This chain uses TRBV2 with TRBJ1-1; maybe TRBD1 (5 bases). The V and J ends lost 4 bases and 0 bases respectively, with 9 bases between them. The germline V gene encodes CDR1 SNHLY and CDR2 FYNNEI. The CDR3 runs 14 residues. CDR3 in amino acids: CASSVGGMNTEAFF. The CDR3 nucleotides read TGTGCCAGCAGTGTGGGGGGAATGAACACTGAAGCTTTCTTT.

The chain combines TRBV10-1 with TRBJ1-1; tentative D call: TRBD1 (6 bases). This CDR3 has 13 residues. Per germline, CDR1 WNHNN and CDR2 SYGVQD (reference sequence). Trimming took off 3 bases at V and 4 bases at J, with 9 bases between the two ends. The DNA for the CDR3 is TGCGCCAGCAGTGACAGGGGACCCACTGAAGCTTTCTTT. Its translation: CASSDRGPTEAFF.

The gene calls are TRBV7-2 and TRBJ2-3; D perhaps matches TRBD2 (5 bases). Trimming stripped 0 bases from V and 2 bases from J, with 12 bases between. The CDR3 runs 16 residues. Germline V gene data show CDR1 as SGHTA and CDR2 as FQGNSA. Written as DNA, the CDR3 is TGTGCCAGCAGCTTAGCGCTAACGGGAATCACAGATACGCAGTATTTT. This encodes CASSLALTGITDTQYF.

There are many counts of this clonotype. The V gene is TRBV7-6, the J gene TRBJ1-4, with a tentative D call TRBD1 (5 bases). The CDR3 has 14 residues. The germline CDR1 and CDR2 sequences are SGHVS and FNYEAQ. Trimming shortened V by 4 bases and J by 6 bases, and 12 bases separated the two germline ends. The CDR3 DNA follows: TGTGCCAGCAGCTCAAGGGGTGCGGATGAAAAACTGTTTTTT. Encoded protein: CASSSRGADEKLFF.

The sample holds many counts of this clonotype. V gene TRBV2 combines with J gene TRBJ1-5, with 8 bases that match TRBD1. Germline assignment: CDR1 SNHLY and CDR2 FYNNEI. The CDR3 has 15 amino acids. Trimming removed 6 bases from V and 1 base from J; junction bases left unmatched: 5. In nucleotides, the CDR3 is TGTGCCAGCAGCGGACAGGGCGTAAGCAATCAGCCCCAGCATTTT. It is translated as CASSGQGVSNQPQHF.

This clonotype was counted between two and nine times. As DNA, the CDR3 is TGCAGCGTTGAAGGCAAGGGGATGGAGACCCAGTACTTC. This codes for CSVEGKGMETQYF. The chain is built from TRBV29-1 and TRBJ2-5, with D possibly matching TRBD1 (5 bases). The CDR3 runs to 13 residues. Germline V gene sequence: CDR1 SQVTM, CDR2 ANQGSEA. Trimming took 1 base from V and 5 from J, leaving 11 bases between them.

The CDR3: CASSLEGSVDTQYF. The DNA for the CDR3 is TGTGCCAGCAGCTTAGAGGGTAGCGTGGATACGCAGTATTTT. The V gene is TRBV11-2, the J gene TRBJ2-3; D may be TRBD2 (5 bases). V was trimmed by 0 bases and J by 6 bases, leaving 10 bases between them. This CDR3 has 14 amino acids. CDR1 SGHAT and CDR2 FQNNGV come from the germline V gene.

This clonotype was observed a few times. The chain employs TRBV7-2 and TRBJ2-7; 7 nucleotides agree with TRBD2. Looked up from germline, CDR1 is SGHTA and CDR2 is FQGNSA. The CDR3 totals 17 residues. The trim removed 0 bases at V and 0 bases at J, leaving 8 bases unmatched. CDR3 residues: CASSLAYLGGTSYEQYF. CDR3 in DNA: TGTGCCAGCAGCTTAGCTTATTTGGGGGGGACCTCCTACGAGCAGTACTTC.

This clonotype has a count of ten or more. This rearrangement joins TRBV11-2 to TRBJ2-4; 8 nucleotides align to TRBD2. The germline gives CDR1 SGHAT, CDR2 FQNNGV. The CDR3 loop spans 17 amino acids. The trim removed 1 base at V and 1 base at J, leaving 6 bases unmatched. The CDR3 DNA sequence: TGTGCCAGCAGCTTAGTGCGGGGGGCCCCGGCCAAAAACATTCAGTACTTC. Translated: CASSLVRGAPAKNIQYF.

This clonotype was counted ten times or more. V gene TRBV29-1 combines with J gene TRBJ2-5; 7 bases line up with TRBD2. This CDR3 region has 13 residues. Germline values: CDR1 SQVTM, CDR2 ANQGSEA. The V gene end was trimmed by 5 bases and the J gene end by 4 bases; junction bases not matched to a gene: 7. The CDR3 DNA reads TGCAGCGTTCCTCTAGCGGATCCAGAGACCCAGTACTTC. It yields the protein CSVPLADPETQYF.

In this sample, this clonotype turned up a few times. One junction end does not reproduce the germline sequence, and a read error may be involved. This sequence joins TRBV28 and TRBJ2-1; D gene uncertain. Germline V gives CDR1 MDHEN, CDR2 SYDVKM. The CDR3 covers 10 residues. CDR3: CASSFETQIF. As DNA, the CDR3 is TGTGCCAGCAGTTTTGAGACCCAAATCTTC.

The V call is TRBV3-1, the J call TRBJ1-2; TRBD1 is a possible D gene (5 bases). Trimming pared 0 bases from V and 3 bases from J, leaving 11 bases between. From germline, CDR1 is LGHDT and CDR2 YNNKEL (reference sequence). The CDR3 sequence is 15 residues long. The CDR3 spells CASSQDKGRDYGYTF. CDR3 DNA: TGTGCCAGCAGCCAAGATAAGGGACGAGACTATGGCTACACCTTC.

This clonotype was seen many times. The chain employs TRBV28 and TRBJ1-2; TRBD1 matches at 9 bases. The V segment lost 3 bases and the J segment 4 bases; nucleotides outside the gene matches: 9. Germline CDR1 reads MDHEN; CDR2 reads SYDVKM. The CDR3 runs to 16 residues. CDR3 sequence (DNA): TGTGCCAGCAGTTTTCCGGGACAGACAGGGGGCTATGGCTACACCTTC. It yields the protein CASSFPGQTGGYGYTF.

The chain has TRBV28 and TRBJ2-5; either TRBD1 or TRBD2 may fit D (5 bases each). Trimming left V 3 bases short and J 5 bases short, with 13 bases between. Germline V gives CDR1 MDHEN, CDR2 SYDVKM. This CDR3 spans 14 amino acids. The DNA for the CDR3 is TGTGCCAGCAGTTTCTACAGGACGGGGGAGACCCAGTACTTC. It codes for CASSFYRTGETQYF. The variable domain in full, completed from reference TRBV28 and TRBJ2-5, reads DVKVTQSSRYLVKRTGEKVFLECVQDMDHENMFWYRQDPGLGLRLIYFSYDVKMKEKGDIPEGYSVSREKKERFSLILESASTNQTSMYLCASSFYRTGETQYFGPGTRLLVL.

As DNA, the CDR3 is TGTGCCAGTAGTCCCGGACAGGGGGCACTCTCTGGGGCCAACGTCCTGACTTTC. Residues: CASSPGQGALSGANVLTF. V usage is TRBV19 and J usage is TRBJ2-6; 11 positions match TRBD1. The CDR3 runs 18 residues. V lost 5 bases, J lost 0 bases, and 6 bases stayed unmatched. Germline CDR1 LNHDA, CDR2 SQIVND (reference sequence).

This clonotype was seen more than once but under ten times. This chain joins TRBV18 and TRBJ2-3, with TRBD2 matching 14 bases. The trim removed 2 bases at V and 3 bases at J, leaving 4 bases unmatched. Germline CDR1 KGHSH, CDR2 LQKENI. The CDR3 sequence is 17 residues long. CDR3 in amino acids: CASSPRLAGGPTDTQYF. CDR3 bases: TGTGCCAGCTCACCAAGACTAGCGGGGGGGCCAACAGATACGCAGTATTTT. Supplemented by reference TRBV18 and TRBJ2-3, the full variable domain reads NAGVMQNPRHLVRRRGQEARLRCSPMKGHSHVYWYRQLPEEGLKFMVYLQKENIIDESGMPKERFSAEFPKEGPSILRIQQVVRGDSAAYFCASSPRLAGGPTDTQYFGPGTRLTVL.

The V and J genes are TRBV7-9 and TRBJ1-6; D possibly corresponds to TRBD1 (5 bases). The V and J ends lost 3 bases and 10 bases respectively, with 13 bases between them. Germline CDR1 SEHNR, CDR2 FQNEAQ (reference sequence). The CDR3 loop spans 14 amino acids. As DNA, the CDR3 is TGTGCCAGCAGCTTGGTTCTAGAGGGGTCACCCCTCCACTTT. Protein: CASSLVLEGSPLHF.

This clonotype was detected many times. This chain uses TRBV20-1 with TRBJ2-3; 7 bases fit TRBD2. Germline CDR1 DFQATT, CDR2 SNEGSKA (reference sequence). Germline trimming cut 6 bases from V and 0 bases from J; bases unmatched to any gene: 6. CDR3 length: 14 amino acids. The CDR3 nucleotides are TGCAGTGCGAGACTAGCCTCTAGCACAGATACGCAGTATTTT. Protein sequence: CSARLASSTDTQYF.